These 29 T cell receptor beta chains came from one sample sequenced in a study of blood T cell repertoires in COVID-19. Libraries were prepared by immunoSEQ multiplex PCR; TCRdb keeps only in-frame clonotypes and omits some of them. The sample lists about 340,000 clones, approximately 90% occurring once. Sequencing used peripheral blood. The receptors here all came from a woman between 18 and 29 years old who had recovered from COVID-19.

The rearrangement links TRBV19 to TRBJ2-1, with D possibly being TRBD2 (6 bases). The CDR3 extends over 17 amino acids. V was trimmed by 3 bases and J by 3 bases, leaving 18 bases between them. Germline V gives CDR1 LNHDA, CDR2 SQIVND (reference sequence). CDR3 DNA: TGTGCCAGTAGTATCCTTACCACGGAGGAGGGCTACAATGAGCAGTTCTTC. Its translation: CASSILTTEEGYNEQFF.

The genes are TRBV7-2 and TRBJ2-1, with D perhaps TRBD2 (6 bases). V lost 0 bases and J 4 bases, leaving 19 bases between the germline ends. CDR3 length: 18 residues. CDR1 and CDR2 (germline): SGHTA, FQGNSA. The chain's CDR3 is CASSLAGVAVNLYNEQFF. DNA of the CDR3: TGTGCCAGCAGCTTAGCGGGCGTAGCGGTTAATCTATACAATGAGCAGTTCTTC.

The chain uses TRBV19 and TRBJ2-7, with 8 bases that match TRBD1. CDR3 length: 13 amino acids. V trimming: 3 bases; J trimming: 3 bases; junction bases outside the gene matches: 1. Germline V CDR1 and CDR2: LNHDA, SQIVND (reference sequence). The CDR3 loop reads CASSMGTGYEQYV. The CDR3 DNA is TGTGCCAGTAGTATGGGGACAGGCTACGAGCAGTACGTC.

The V call is TRBV15, the J call TRBJ2-4; 12 bases agree with TRBD1. CDR3 length: 14 amino acids. V shed 8 bases, J shed 8 bases, and the junction held 7 bases outside the gene matches. The germline CDR1 and CDR2 sequences are LNHNV and YYDKDF (reference sequence). In DNA form, the CDR3 reads TGTGCCACCTCAGGGACAGGGGGCGAAGACATTCAGTACTTC. Protein product: CATSGTGGEDIQYF.

The V call is TRBV4-3, the J call TRBJ1-3; possible D gene TRBD1, 5 bases. CDR1 is LGHNA and CDR2 is YSLEER in the germline V gene. V was trimmed by 0 bases and J by 2 bases, leaving 11 bases between them. This CDR3 is 16 amino acids long. The CDR3 bases are TGCGCCAGCAGCCAAGACGGGGGTGAAGCTGGAAACACCATATATTTT. It codes for CASSQDGGEAGNTIYF.

V is TRBV5-8 and J is TRBJ2-1; the match to TRBD2 covers 7 bases. This CDR3 comprises 17 residues. Germline V gene sequence: CDR1 SGHTS, CDR2 YDEGEE. The trim removed 0 bases at V and 3 bases at J, leaving 9 bases unmatched. The CDR3 loop is CASSLAGGSGIYNEQFF. CDR3 nucleotide sequence: TGTGCCAGCAGCTTGGCCGGGGGGTCAGGCATCTACAATGAGCAGTTCTTC.

As DNA, the CDR3 is TGTGCCAGCAGCGCCATCGGAGCGGTAACGTACAATGAGCAGTTCTTC. Its protein is CASSAIGAVTYNEQFF. The chain combines TRBV11-3 with TRBJ2-1, with D perhaps TRBD2 (5 bases). The germline V gene encodes CDR1 SGHNT and CDR2 YENEEA. V lost 5 bases to trimming and J lost 4 bases, with 18 bases between them. This CDR3 has 16 residues.

V usage is TRBV4-3 and J usage is TRBJ1-1, with D tentatively TRBD1 (6 bases). Germline V gene sequence: CDR1 LGHNA, CDR2 YSLEER. This CDR3 is 15 amino acids long. Trimming left V 1 base short and J 0 bases short, with 9 bases between. CDR3 amino acids: CASSQANRVNTEAFF. The CDR3 nucleotides read TGCGCCAGCAGCCAAGCCAACAGGGTGAACACTGAAGCTTTCTTT.

DNA for the CDR3: TGTGCCAGTAGTACCGCTTCCGCCGACAGGGTTGGAAACACCATATATTTT. It encodes CASSTASADRVGNTIYF. The chain combines TRBV19 with TRBJ1-3; 7 bases map to TRBD1. There are 17 residues in the CDR3. The germline V gene encodes CDR1 LNHDA and CDR2 SQIVND (reference sequence). V lost 4 bases to trimming and J lost 3 bases; unmatched junction nucleotides: 12.

The gene calls are TRBV19 and TRBJ1-2; 11 bases match TRBD1. J was trimmed by 4 bases and V by 6 bases; bases with no gene match: 10. The germline gives CDR1 LNHDA, CDR2 SQIVND (reference sequence). The CDR3 consists of 16 residues. CDR3 in amino acids: CASRSRGTGGSYGYTF. The CDR3 nucleotides read TGTGCCAGTAGAAGCAGAGGGACAGGGGGTTCCTATGGCTACACCTTC. The full variable domain, in which reference TRBV19 and TRBJ1-2 provide the parts outside the CDR3, is DGGITQSPKYLFRKEGQNVTLSCEQNLNHDAMYWYRQDPGQGLRLIYYSQIVNDFQKGDIAEGYSVSREKKESFPLTVTSAQKNPTAFYLCASRSRGTGGSYGYTFGSGTRLTVV.

The chain couples TRBV27 to TRBJ2-3; D might be TRBD2 (5 bases). The CDR3 runs 15 residues. Trimming left V 5 bases short and J 1 base short, with 13 bases between. Per germline, CDR1 MNHEY and CDR2 SMNVEV (reference sequence). This CDR3 reads CASSERTGGTDTQYF. CDR3 nucleotides: TGTGCCAGCAGTGAAAGGACCGGGGGCACAGATACGCAGTATTTT.

V gene TRBV2 combines with J gene TRBJ2-2; TRBD2 matches at 8 bases. This CDR3 is built from 15 residues. V was pared by 5 bases and J by 7 bases, with 9 bases of the junction left unmatched. Germline V gene lookup returns CDR1 SNHLY and CDR2 FYNNEI. CDR3 DNA sequence: TGTGCCAGCAGTCCCAGCGGGAGTAAGGTCGGGGAGCTGTTTTTT. It is translated as CASSPSGSKVGELFF.

This clone was recorded only once. The chain recombines TRBV5-1 with TRBJ1-2; the match to TRBD1 covers 8 bases. CDR3 length equals 16 residues. Per the germline V gene, CDR1 is SGHRS and CDR2 is YFSETQ. V lost 5 bases, J lost 4 bases, and 13 bases stayed unmatched. CDR3: CASSPDRGGLGYGYTF. The DNA for the CDR3 is TGCGCCAGCAGTCCTGACAGGGGAGGCCTTGGCTATGGCTACACCTTC. Drawing the rest from reference TRBV5-1 and TRBJ1-2, the complete variable domain is KAGVTQTPRYLIKTRGQQVTLSCSPISGHRSVSWYQQTPGQGLQFLFEYFSETQRNKGNFPGRFSGRQFSNSRSEMNVSTLELGDSALYLCASSPDRGGLGYGYTFGSGTRLTVV.

The chain recombines TRBV24-1 with TRBJ2-2; D not resolved. The CDR3 spans 14 residues. V was trimmed by 5 bases and J by 3 bases, leaving 9 bases between them. Germline CDR1 is KGHDR and CDR2 is SFDVKD. The CDR3: CATSVRGYTGELFF. The CDR3 region has the DNA TGTGCCACCAGTGTTCGCGGTTACACCGGGGAGCTGTTTTTT.

The table lists this clone with a count of one. The chain carries TRBV12-3 or TRBV12-4 and TRBJ2-1, with 8 bases lining up with TRBD1. With V trimmed by 3 bases and J by 6 bases, 1 base remained unmatched. This CDR3 spans 13 amino acids. The CDR3 DNA follows: TGTGCCAGCAGTTTGGGGACAGGCAATGAGCAGTTCTTC. Translating it yields CASSLGTGNEQFF.

The genes are TRBV19 and TRBJ1-3; the D is unclear. There are 15 residues in the CDR3. Germline loops: CDR1 LNHDA, CDR2 SQIVND (reference sequence). V was shortened by 7 bases and J by 2 bases, with 15 bases between the two germline ends. The CDR3 bases are TGTGCCAGTAATCGATCCCCCGGGGCTGGAAACACCATATATTTT. Encoded protein: CASNRSPGAGNTIYF.

The chain combines TRBV2 with TRBJ2-3; 7 bases are a match to TRBD2. The germline CDR1 and CDR2 sequences are SNHLY and FYNNEI. There are 14 residues in the CDR3. Trimming took 8 bases from V and 2 from J; bases not matched to a gene: 7. The CDR3 sequence: CASGGRSFTDTQYF. The DNA for the CDR3 is TGTGCCAGCGGCGGGAGAAGTTTCACAGATACGCAGTATTTT. The whole variable domain, filled in from reference TRBV2 and TRBJ2-3, reads EPEVTQTPSHQVTQMGQEVILRCVPISNHLYFYWYRQILGQKVEFLVSFYNNEISEKSEIFDDQFSVERPDGSNFTLKIRSTKLEDSAMYFCASGGRSFTDTQYFGPGTRLTVL.

This chain connects TRBV7-8 to TRBJ1-6, with 10 bases lining up with TRBD1. The CDR3 length is 16 residues. V shed 5 bases and J 8 bases; nucleotides not matched to a gene: 9. The V gene's germline CDR1 is SGHVS and CDR2 FQNEAQ. The CDR3 DNA reads as TGTGCCAGCAGCCCGACAGGGGGCGATTTTTATTCACCCCTCCACTTT. It translates to CASSPTGGDFYSPLHF.

This rearrangement joins TRBV3-1 (or the pseudogene TRBV3-2) to TRBJ2-1; 7 bases are shared with TRBD1. V lost 0 bases and J lost 4; bases outside the gene matches: 3. Germline lookup yields CDR1 LGHDT and CDR2 YNNKEL (reference sequence). The CDR3 covers 15 residues. This chain's CDR3 is CASSQDRGQYNEQFF. The CDR3 region has the DNA TGTGCCAGCAGCCAAGACCGGGGACAGTACAATGAGCAGTTCTTC.

The count of this clone is one. This chain uses TRBV5-1 with TRBJ1-2; TRBD1 matches at 12 bases. Trimming removed 0 bases from V and 7 bases from J; junction bases left unmatched: 4. The CDR3 consists of 15 residues. Per the germline V gene, CDR1 is SGHRS and CDR2 is YFSETQ. Here the CDR3 reads CASSLEGQGASGYTF. CDR3 bases: TGCGCCAGCAGCTTGGAGGGACAGGGGGCTTCTGGCTACACCTTC.

The chain combines TRBV9 with TRBJ2-3; the D gene is possibly TRBD2 (6 bases). The CDR3 loop spans 17 amino acids. Per germline, CDR1 SGDLS and CDR2 YYNGEE. V was pared by 3 bases and J by 3 bases, with 20 bases between. The CDR3 bases are TGTGCCAGCAGCGAGCCCCTAGGTGGGGGGAGGACAGATACGCAGTATTTT. Translated, it gives CASSEPLGGGRTDTQYF. The full variable domain, its missing parts supplied by reference TRBV9 and TRBJ2-3, is DSGVTQTPKHLITATGQRVTLRCSPRSGDLSVYWYQQSLDQGLQFLIQYYNGEERAKGNILERFSAQQFPDLHSELNLSSLELGDSALYFCASSEPLGGGRTDTQYFGPGTRLTVL.

This clone was recorded a few times. V gene TRBV25-1 combines with J gene TRBJ1-5; maybe TRBD1 (6 bases). The V gene lost 9 bases and the J gene lost 9 bases, with 15 bases spanning the gap. The germline CDR1 and CDR2 sequences are MGHDK and SYGVNS. The CDR3 has 12 amino acids. CDR3 amino acids: CASSQGTRPQHF. CDR3 nucleotides: TGTGCCAGTAGTCAGGGGACGCGGCCCCAGCATTTT.

In its sample, this clone was seen once. This chain uses TRBV6-5 with TRBJ2-1, with a weak D call TRBD1 (6 bases). This CDR3 has 13 amino acids. Per germline, CDR1 MNHEY and CDR2 SVGAGI. V lost 7 bases, J lost 3 bases, and 10 bases lay in between. This CDR3 is CASTPDSYNEQFF. DNA for the CDR3: TGTGCCAGCACCCCGGACAGCTACAATGAGCAGTTCTTC.

This CDR3 is CASREGGSNQPQHF. CDR3 nucleotide sequence: TGTGCCAGCAGGGAGGGTGGGAGCAATCAGCCCCAGCATTTT. The chain employs TRBV27 and TRBJ1-5; no clear D. CDR3 length: 14 residues. V lost 6 bases and J lost 1, with 10 bases in between. Per the germline V gene, CDR1 is MNHEY and CDR2 is SMNVEV (reference sequence).

Regarding this clone: An end of the junction differs from the germline gene, which may be a read error. The chain employs TRBV19 and TRBJ2-2; 8 bases match TRBD2. In germline, CDR1 is LNHDA, CDR2 SQIVND (reference sequence). The CDR3 covers 15 residues. The CDR3 DNA is TGTGCCCGTAGTATCGGGGGGGCCGGGTGCGGGGAGCTGTTTTTT. Residues: CARSIGGAGCGELFF.

This sequence joins TRBV6-5 and TRBJ2-5, with 11 bases lining up with TRBD1. V shed 8 bases and J 2 bases; nucleotides not matched to a gene: 7. CDR3 length equals 15 residues. Germline CDR1 is MNHEY and CDR2 is SVGAGI. The CDR3, as DNA: TGTGCCAGCGTCCCCTGGGACAGGGGGCAAGAGACCCAGTACTTC. Translation gives CASVPWDRGQETQYF.

This chain links TRBV3-1 (or the pseudogene TRBV3-2) with TRBJ1-2; possibly TRBD1 for D (5 bases). This CDR3 has 14 residues. V lost 1 base and J 8 bases, leaving 14 bases between the germline ends. Germline V gene sequence: CDR1 LGHDT, CDR2 YNNKEL (reference sequence). The CDR3 is CASSQVGTGGGYTF. The CDR3 region has the DNA TGTGCCAGCAGCCAAGTGGGCACAGGTGGCGGCTACACCTTC.

The chain has TRBV7-2 and TRBJ1-4; D ambiguous. Germline CDR1 is SGHTA and CDR2 is FQGNSA. V was shortened by 3 bases and J by 5 bases, with 13 bases between the two germline ends. The CDR3 consists of 15 residues. This chain's CDR3 is CASSFRGLMNEKLFF. Here the CDR3 DNA reads TGTGCCAGCAGCTTTCGGGGATTAATGAATGAAAAACTGTTTTTT.

This chain joins TRBV7-2 and TRBJ2-2; perhaps TRBD1 as D (5 bases). CDR1 is SGHTA and CDR2 is FQGNSA in the germline V gene. The germline V and J ends were trimmed by 4 bases and 9 bases, with 12 bases remaining between them. The CDR3 length is 13 residues. In nucleotides, the CDR3 is TGTGCCAGCAGCTGGGGCAACCAGAGGGAGCTGTTTTTT. This codes for CASSWGNQRELFF.